This is a list of T cell receptor beta chains from one sample in a study of T-cell reconstitution after alpha-beta-depleted transplantation in children. TCRdb processed the PCR reads anew with MiXCR; each CDR3 protein has one entry. The data contain a few hundred thousand distinct CDR3 sequences, about a quarter of them singletons. The source material was PBMCs, sampled before TCRalphabeta/CD19-depleted stem cell transplant. Receptors originate from a boy younger than two with Wiskott-Aldrich syndrome, due to receive a stem cell transplant. The CDR3 runs from the conserved cysteine through the conserved F or W. The D gene is left open where the match is weak. Clone size appears in some rows only: once, few, many, or a class for an expanded clone.

cdr3_nt cdr3_aa d_call clone_size j_call v_call
TGTGCCAGTAGTATAGGGACATTCTACACCGGGGAGCTGTTTTTT CASSIGTFYTGELFF . . TRBJ2-2 TRBV19
TGTGCCAGCAGCCTCGGGACTAGCGGGGCTAACTCCTACGAGCAGTACTTC CASSLGTSGANSYEQYF TRBD2 few TRBJ2-7 TRBV7-8
TGCAGTGCTCGGGAGGTGATCACTGAAGCTTTCTTT CSAREVITEAFF . few TRBJ1-1 TRBV20-1
TGCGCCAGCAGCCCCCGAGTTAGCGGGAGACCCCTGAACAATGAGCAGTTCTTC CASSPRVSGRPLNNEQFF TRBD2 few TRBJ2-1 TRBV5-1
TGTGCCAGTACTCTGGGGGAGACCCAGTACTTC CASTLGETQYF . few TRBJ2-5 TRBV12-3/TRBV12-4
TGTGCCAGCAGCTTAGAGGGACAGGGGGCGGAAATCTATGGCTACACCTTC CASSLEGQGAEIYGYTF TRBD1 . TRBJ1-2 TRBV7-9
TGTGCCAGCAGCCGCCCGGAGGGCCTAGGTGAGCAGTTCTTC CASSRPEGLGEQFF . . TRBJ2-1 TRBV27
TGCGCCAGCAGCTTACCCGTGGGACCGGTCTACACCGGGGAGCTGTTTTTT CASSLPVGPVYTGELFF . few TRBJ2-2 TRBV5-1
TGCAGTGCGGCCCGGGGCAATCAGCCCCAGCATTTT CSAARGNQPQHF . . TRBJ1-5 TRBV20-1
TGCGCCAGCAGCTGGGGACAGGACAATGAGCAGTTCTTC CASSWGQDNEQFF TRBD1 few TRBJ2-1 TRBV5-1
TGCGCCAGCAGCGCAGCGGGCCCCACAGATACGCAGTATTTT CASSAAGPTDTQYF . few TRBJ2-3 TRBV5-1
TGTGCCAGCAGCTTAAGAGATGGAGATACGCAGTATTTT CASSLRDGDTQYF . . TRBJ2-3 TRBV7-8
TGTGCCAGCACCAAGGGACCGGGGGAGACCCAGTACTTC CASTKGPGETQYF . . TRBJ2-5 TRBV7-6
TGTGCCATCAGCCAGGTGGGGGCGATGAGAGAGACCCAGTACTTC CAISQVGAMRETQYF . . TRBJ2-5 TRBV10-3
TGTGCCAGCAGGCAAGGGGGTTCGGGACTAGAGCAGTTCTTC CASRQGGSGLEQFF . few TRBJ2-1 TRBV12-3/TRBV12-4
TGTGCCAGCAGCCGCACCCTTAATGAGCAGTTCTTC CASSRTLNEQFF . . TRBJ2-1 TRBV12-3/TRBV12-4
TGCAGTGCTAGTCTCGTCACAGATACGCAGTATTTT CSASLVTDTQYF . . TRBJ2-3 TRBV20-1
TGTGCCAGCAGTCCGGGACAGGGAACCATCCCTGGGGCCAACGTCCTGACTTTC CASSPGQGTIPGANVLTF TRBD1 . TRBJ2-6 TRBV28
TGCGCCAGCAGCTTGTCCCCAGGGGGAGGCGAGCAGTACTTC CASSLSPGGGEQYF . few TRBJ2-7 TRBV5-1
TGCGCCAGCAGCATTGGACAGATACAAGAGACCCAGTACTTC CASSIGQIQETQYF . . TRBJ2-5 TRBV5-1
TGTGCCAGCAGCTTGGGACTAGCGGGATTCGAGCAGTACTTC CASSLGLAGFEQYF TRBD2 many TRBJ2-7 TRBV5-6
TGCAGCGCTCTCCCTGGGAACACTGAAGCTTTCTTT CSALPGNTEAFF . few TRBJ1-1 TRBV29-1
TGTGCCAGCAGCTTATCGCTAGCGGGAGGGTTGTACGAGCAGTACTTC CASSLSLAGGLYEQYF TRBD2 few TRBJ2-7 TRBV7-2
TGCGCCAGCAGCACATCTAGCGGGAGGGGAGAGACCCAGTACTTC CASSTSSGRGETQYF TRBD2 . TRBJ2-5 TRBV5-1
TGTGCCAGCAGAAGGATAATCCTGGGGAACACTGAAGCTTTCTTT CASRRIILGNTEAFF . few TRBJ1-1 TRBV7-9
TGTGCCAGCAGTTACCCAAGGTCAGGGTCTGGCGAGCAGTACTTC CASSYPRSGSGEQYF . few TRBJ2-7 TRBV6-5
TGTGCCAGCGGACAGACAGCATCTAATGAAAAACTGTTTTTT CASGQTASNEKLFF . few TRBJ1-4 TRBV2
TGCAGTCCGAGACCTAGCGATCAAGAGACCCAGTACTTC CSPRPSDQETQYF . few TRBJ2-5 TRBV20-1
TGCAGCGCCCCGTCGGGGAACTATGGCTACACCTTC CSAPSGNYGYTF . . TRBJ1-2 TRBV29-1
TGTGCCAGCGGCCATACTGGGACAGGGAACACTGAAGCTTTCTTT CASGHTGTGNTEAFF TRBD1 . TRBJ1-1 TRBV3-1
TGCGCCAGCAGCGGTGATGGGAGGGTCTCCTACAATGAGCAGTTCTTC CASSGDGRVSYNEQFF TRBD2 few TRBJ2-1 TRBV5-1
TGTGCCAGCAGTCGGGGCTACAATGAGCAGTTCTTC CASSRGYNEQFF . many TRBJ2-1 TRBV27
TGTGCCAGCAGCGTTAGCGGGACCATGGATGAGCAGTTCTTC CASSVSGTMDEQFF TRBD2 . TRBJ2-1 TRBV9
TGTGCCACCCATAGCGGGAGTGGCTATGAGCAGTTCTTC CATHSGSGYEQFF TRBD2 few TRBJ2-1 TRBV24-1
TGCGCCAGCAGCCATTGGGAGGACCGACCTAACTATGGCTACACCTTC CASSHWEDRPNYGYTF . . TRBJ1-2 TRBV4-1
TGCGCCAGCAGGGAGCGGGAGGGCCTCTACAATGAGCAGTTCTTC CASREREGLYNEQFF TRBD2 . TRBJ2-1 TRBV5-1
TGCGCCAGCAGCGTTACAGGGGCAGCTGGAAACACCATATATTTT CASSVTGAAGNTIYF TRBD1 . TRBJ1-3 TRBV5-1
TGTGCCAGCAGCTTAGAGGCGGGCAGGGTCCACGAGCAGTACTTC CASSLEAGRVHEQYF . . TRBJ2-7 TRBV7-2
TGTGCCAGCAGCCCCCTGACAGGGATCACAGATACGCAGTATTTT CASSPLTGITDTQYF TRBD1 few TRBJ2-3 TRBV3-1
TGTGCCAGCAGACGACAGGGGGGAAAAAACATTCAGTACTTC CASRRQGGKNIQYF TRBD1 few TRBJ2-4 TRBV6-1
TGCGCCAGCAGTGCGCAGGGTTGGGAGACCCAGTACTTC CASSAQGWETQYF . . TRBJ2-5 TRBV5-1
TGTGCCAGCAGTTTATTGACTAGCGGGAGTCTTGGGACCCAGTACTTC CASSLLTSGSLGTQYF TRBD2 . TRBJ2-5 TRBV12-3/TRBV12-4
TGTGCCAGCAGCTTGGACAGGGGGCACTATGGCTACACCTTC CASSLDRGHYGYTF TRBD1 many TRBJ1-2 TRBV7-2